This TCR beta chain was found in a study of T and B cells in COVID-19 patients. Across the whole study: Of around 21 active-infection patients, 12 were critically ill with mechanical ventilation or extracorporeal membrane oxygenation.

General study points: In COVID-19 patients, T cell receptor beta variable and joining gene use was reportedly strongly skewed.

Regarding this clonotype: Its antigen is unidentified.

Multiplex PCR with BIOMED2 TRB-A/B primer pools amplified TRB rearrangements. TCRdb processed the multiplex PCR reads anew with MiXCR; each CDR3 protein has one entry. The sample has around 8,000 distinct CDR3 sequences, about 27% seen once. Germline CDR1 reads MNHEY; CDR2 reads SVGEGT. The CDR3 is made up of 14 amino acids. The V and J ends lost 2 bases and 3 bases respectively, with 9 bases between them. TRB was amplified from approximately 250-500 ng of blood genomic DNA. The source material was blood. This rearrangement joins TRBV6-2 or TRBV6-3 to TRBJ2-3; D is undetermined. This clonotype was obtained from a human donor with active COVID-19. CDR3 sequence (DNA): TGTGCCAGCAGTTACATCGGTTCGACAGATACGCAGTATTTT. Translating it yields CASSYIGSTDTQYF.